This T cell receptor (beta chain) was found in a study of blood T cell repertoires in COVID-19. Study-wide context: Italy, Spain and the United States were the sources of the convalescent and acute COVID-19 samples.

The table came from immunoSEQ multiplex PCR; TCRdb's copy has only in-frame clones and leaves some out. The sample holds approximately 220,000 clones, roughly four fifths seen once. This CDR3 contains 17 residues. Germline V CDR1 and CDR2: SGHRS, YFSETQ. With V trimmed by 0 bases and J by 1 base, 5 bases remained unmatched. The sequenced material came from peripheral blood. The chain uses TRBV5-1 and TRBJ2-3, with 10 bases lining up with TRBD2. This TCR came from a woman aged 30 to 39 who had recovered from COVID-19. The CDR3 coding sequence is TGCGCCAGCAGCTTGGCCACAGCGGGAGGGGGCACAGATACGCAGTATTTT. Its protein is CASSLATAGGGTDTQYF.